This T cell receptor beta chain was found in a study of shared clonotypes between healthy human individuals. Looking at the study overall: Donors consisted of two women and a few men between 18 and 49. Study-level results: Specimens sampled were limited to blood, with tissue repertoires likely differing. When naive CD4 clonotypes were compared across a few donors, around 5% were shared.

The length of the CDR3 is 15 residues. Germline-derived CDR1 and CDR2 are SGDLS and YYNGEE. V was shortened by 4 bases and J by 0 bases, with 13 bases between the two germline ends. TCRdb keeps only in-frame clones here, not all; method: immunoSEQ multiplex PCR. The sample carries approximately 2,000,000 clones, 85% to 95% recorded once. Details on this clone: Its antigen is not known.

What was sequenced was naive CD4+ T cells from PBMCs. Sample subset: CD45RA+ positively selected. The TCR comes from a man aged 18 to 30 in good health. Some clones in this sample may be carry-over from other donors' samples. The chain recombines TRBV9 with TRBJ2-5; D is uncertain. CDR3 loop: CASSPLTQYQETQYF. Here the CDR3 DNA reads TGTGCCAGCAGCCCCCTAACACAGTACCAAGAGACCCAGTACTTC.